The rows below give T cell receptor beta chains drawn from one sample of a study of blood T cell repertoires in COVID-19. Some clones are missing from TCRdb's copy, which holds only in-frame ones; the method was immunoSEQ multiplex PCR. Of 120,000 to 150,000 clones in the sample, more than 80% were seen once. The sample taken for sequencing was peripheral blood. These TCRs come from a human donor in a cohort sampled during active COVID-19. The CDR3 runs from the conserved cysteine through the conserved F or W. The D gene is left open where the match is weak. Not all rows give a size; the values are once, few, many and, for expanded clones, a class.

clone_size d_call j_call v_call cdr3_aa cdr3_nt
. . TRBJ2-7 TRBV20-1 CSASQPRAPYEQYF TGCAGTGCTAGTCAACCGCGGGCTCCCTACGAGCAGTACTTC
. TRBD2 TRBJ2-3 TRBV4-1 CASSQDAASGSTDTQYF TGCGCCAGCAGCCAAGATGCGGCTAGCGGGAGCACAGATACGCAGTATTTT
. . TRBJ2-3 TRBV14 CASSRGNTRSSTDTQYF TGTGCCAGCAGCCGAGGAAACACAAGGAGTAGCACAGATACGCAGTATTTT
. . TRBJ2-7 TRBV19 CASSIFPGDSYEQYF TGTGCCAGTAGTATATTCCCAGGGGACTCCTACGAGCAGTACTTC
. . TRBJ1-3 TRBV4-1 CASSHLHQISGNTIYF TGCGCCAGCAGCCACTTACATCAGATCTCTGGAAACACCATATATTTT
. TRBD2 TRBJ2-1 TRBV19 CASSPGTSGGYNEQFF TGTGCCAGTAGTCCTGGGACTAGCGGGGGGTACAATGAGCAGTTCTTC
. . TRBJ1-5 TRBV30 CAWRGIGGNQPQHF TGTGCCTGGAGGGGGATCGGGGGCAATCAGCCCCAGCATTTT
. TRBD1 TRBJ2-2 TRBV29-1 CSVLGQGDTGELFF TGCAGCGTTCTGGGACAGGGGGACACCGGGGAGCTGTTTTTT
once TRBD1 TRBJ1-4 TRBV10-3 CAISDRGVVLFF TGTGCCATCAGTGACAGGGGGGTCGTACTGTTTTTT
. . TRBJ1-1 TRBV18 CASSPGPGDTEAFF TGTGCCAGCTCACCTGGACCAGGGGACACTGAAGCTTTCTTT
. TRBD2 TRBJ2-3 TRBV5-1 CASSLETSGGDGTDTQYF TGCGCCAGCAGCTTGGAGACTAGCGGGGGGGACGGGACAGATACGCAGTATTTT
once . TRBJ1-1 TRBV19 CASSMGLPSAEAFF TGTGCCAGTAGTATGGGACTGCCGAGCGCTGAAGCTTTCTTT
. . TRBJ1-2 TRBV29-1 CSVEQDRPYGYTF TGCAGCGTTGAACAAGACAGGCCCTATGGCTACACCTTC
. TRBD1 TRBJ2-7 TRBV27 CASSLGGQGGYEQYF TGTGCCAGCAGTTTAGGCGGACAGGGAGGCTACGAGCAGTACTTC
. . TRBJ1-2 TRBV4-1 CASSPIIFSGTSSGYTF TGCGCCAGCAGCCCGATAATCTTTTCCGGGACATCGTCGGGCTACACCTTC
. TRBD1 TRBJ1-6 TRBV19 CASSISTGAGSPLHF TGTGCCAGTAGTATCTCGACAGGGGCGGGTTCACCCCTCCACTTT
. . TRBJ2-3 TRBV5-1 CASSLEGGNTQYF TGCGCCAGCAGCTTGGAGGGGGGGAATACGCAGTATTTT
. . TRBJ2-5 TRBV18 CASSRGGSETQYF TGTGCCAGCTCACGAGGAGGATCGGAGACCCAGTACTTC
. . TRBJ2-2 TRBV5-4 CASSRGADTGELFF TGTGCCAGCAGCCGGGGGGCCGACACCGGGGAGCTGTTTTTT
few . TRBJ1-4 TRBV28 CASSPWTEANEKLFF TGTGCCAGCAGTCCCTGGACAGAAGCTAATGAAAAACTGTTTTTT
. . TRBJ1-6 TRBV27 CASSPRPGPLHF TGTGCCAGCAGTCCACGACCGGGACCCCTCCACTTT
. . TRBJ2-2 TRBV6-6 CASSFLVPGELFF TGTGCCAGCAGTTTCCTCGTCCCCGGGGAGCTGTTTTTT
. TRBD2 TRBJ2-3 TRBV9 CASSVGAGEGADTQYF TGTGCCAGCAGCGTAGGAGCGGGAGAAGGGGCAGATACGCAGTATTTT
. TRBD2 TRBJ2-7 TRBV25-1 CASSGGLADLYEQYF TGTGCCAGCAGTGGGGGACTAGCGGACCTCTACGAGCAGTACTTC
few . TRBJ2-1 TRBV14 CASSLRGGNEQFF TGTGCCAGCAGCCTCCGGGGAGGCAATGAGCAGTTCTTC
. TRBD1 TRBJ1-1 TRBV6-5 CASSYSWDRVAEAFF TGTGCCAGCAGTTACTCCTGGGACAGGGTCGCTGAAGCTTTCTTT
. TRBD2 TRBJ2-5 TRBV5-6 CASTPGEATRTRTTQYF TGTGCCAGCACCCCTGGGGAGGCTACAAGGACTAGGACGACCCAGTACTTC
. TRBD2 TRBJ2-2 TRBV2 CASSEQRGPYTGELFF TGTGCCAGCAGTGAACAGCGGGGGCCTTACACCGGGGAGCTGTTTTTT
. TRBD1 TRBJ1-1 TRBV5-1 CASSAEGGTGVAEAFF TGCGCCAGCAGCGCGGAGGGAGGGACAGGGGTAGCTGAAGCTTTCTTT
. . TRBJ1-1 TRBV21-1 CASSRGRENTEAFF TGTGCCAGCAGCCGAGGACGGGAGAACACTGAAGCTTTCTTT
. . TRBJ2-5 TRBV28 CASSPRFRETQYF TGTGCCAGCAGTCCGAGGTTTAGAGAGACCCAGTACTTC
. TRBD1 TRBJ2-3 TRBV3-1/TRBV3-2 CASSRGQDANTQYF TGTGCCAGCAGCCGGGGACAGGACGCGAATACGCAGTATTTT
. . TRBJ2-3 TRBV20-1 CSATSTDTQYF TGCAGTGCCACTAGCACAGATACGCAGTATTTT
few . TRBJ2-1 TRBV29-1 CSVEIRGSYNEQFF TGCAGCGTTGAAATCCGGGGGTCCTACAATGAGCAGTTCTTC
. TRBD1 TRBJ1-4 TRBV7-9 CASSPAGGIANEKLFF TGTGCCAGCAGCCCGGCAGGGGGCATAGCTAATGAAAAACTGTTTTTT
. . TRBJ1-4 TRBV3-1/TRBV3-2 CASSIGEDEKLFF TGTGCCAGCAGTATAGGAGAAGATGAAAAACTGTTTTTT
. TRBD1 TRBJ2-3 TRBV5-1 CASSLEGTGSTDTQYF TGCGCCAGCAGCTTGGAAGGGACAGGAAGCACAGATACGCAGTATTTT
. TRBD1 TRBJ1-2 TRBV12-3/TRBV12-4 CASRTGYGYTF TGTGCCAGCAGGACAGGGTATGGCTACACCTTC
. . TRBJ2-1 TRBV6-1 CASSEPGANEQFF TGTGCCAGCAGTGAGCCAGGGGCCAATGAGCAGTTCTTC
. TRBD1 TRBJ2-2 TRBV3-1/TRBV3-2 CASGKHRGPGTGELFF TGTGCCAGCGGAAAGCACAGGGGGCCAGGGACCGGGGAGCTGTTTTTT
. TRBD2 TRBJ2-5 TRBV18 CASYGTSGETQYF TGTGCCAGCTACGGGACTAGCGGGGAGACCCAGTACTTC
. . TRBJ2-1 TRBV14 CASSQGRTSRRDNEQFF TGTGCCAGCAGCCAAGGCAGAACTAGCCGAAGAGACAATGAGCAGTTCTTC
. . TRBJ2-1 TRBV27 CASSLSWYDIQSEQFF TGTGCCAGCAGTTTAAGTTGGTACGATATACAATCGGAGCAGTTCTTC
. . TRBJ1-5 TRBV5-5 CASSLFGGSSNQPQHF TGTGCCAGCAGCTTGTTCGGGGGGTCTAGCAATCAGCCCCAGCATTTT
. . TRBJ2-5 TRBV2 CASRPQAFTGRETQYF TGTGCCAGCAGGCCTCAAGCCTTTACAGGTAGGGAGACCCAGTACTTC
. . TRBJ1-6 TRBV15 CATATPGGSPLHF TGTGCCACCGCGACTCCGGGGGGCTCACCCCTCCACTTT
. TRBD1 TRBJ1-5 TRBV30 CAWSRGPGTGANQPQHF TGTGCCTGGAGTAGGGGGCCTGGGACAGGGGCCAATCAGCCCCAGCATTTT
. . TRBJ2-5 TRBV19 CASSPRGGASGTQYF TGTGCCAGTAGTCCCCGGGGCGGGGCCTCGGGGACCCAGTACTTC
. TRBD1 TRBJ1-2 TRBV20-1 CSASTGVVYGYTF TGCAGTGCTAGTACAGGGGTCGTCTATGGCTACACCTTC
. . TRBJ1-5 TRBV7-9 CASSFGGLMNQPQHF TGTGCCAGCAGCTTCGGGGGGCTAATGAATCAGCCCCAGCATTTT
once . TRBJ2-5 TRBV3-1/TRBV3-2 CASSRGSQETQYF TGTGCCAGCAGCCGTGGCTCGCAAGAGACCCAGTACTTC
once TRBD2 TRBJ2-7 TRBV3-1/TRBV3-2 CASSSQKLAGGAYEQYF TGTGCCAGCAGCTCTCAAAAACTAGCGGGGGGAGCCTACGAGCAGTACTTC
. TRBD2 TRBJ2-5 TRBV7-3 CASSPLAGGPRETQYF TGTGCCAGCAGCCCACTAGCGGGAGGGCCAAGGGAGACCCAGTACTTC
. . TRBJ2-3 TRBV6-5 CASINTDTQYF TGTGCCAGCATTAACACAGATACGCAGTATTTT
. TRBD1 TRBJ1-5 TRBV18 CASSPPSLGGGNQPQHF TGTGCCAGCTCACCACCGTCTCTAGGGGGCGGCAATCAGCCCCAGCATTTT